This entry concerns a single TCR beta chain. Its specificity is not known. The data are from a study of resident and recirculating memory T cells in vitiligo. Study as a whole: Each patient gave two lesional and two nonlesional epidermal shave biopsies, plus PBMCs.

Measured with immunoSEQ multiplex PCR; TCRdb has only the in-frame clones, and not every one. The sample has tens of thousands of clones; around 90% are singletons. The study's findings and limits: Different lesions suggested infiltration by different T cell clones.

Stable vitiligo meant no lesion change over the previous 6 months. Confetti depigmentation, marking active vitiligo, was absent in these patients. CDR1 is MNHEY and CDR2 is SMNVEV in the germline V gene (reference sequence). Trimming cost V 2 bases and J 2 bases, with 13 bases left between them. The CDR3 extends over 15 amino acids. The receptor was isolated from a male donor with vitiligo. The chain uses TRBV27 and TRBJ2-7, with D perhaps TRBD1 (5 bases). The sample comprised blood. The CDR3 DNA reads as TGTGCCAGCAGTTTAACCCTGCCAGGGACCTACGAGCAGTACTTC. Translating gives CASSLTLPGTYEQYF.